Below, 14 T cell receptor beta chains from the same sample are listed, as sequenced in a study of T-cell memory formation after mild COVID-19. TCRdb reprocessed the 5' RACE reads via MiXCR and lists one record per CDR3 protein. The table has fewer than 400,000 distinct CDR3 sequences, around a sixth seen once. Material: PBMCs or a T cell subset sorted from them (not recorded which). These TCRs come from a man between 18 and 29 years old who had mild COVID-19 (a few samples of this study predate the infection). Cell type and time point are not known.

This clonotype was counted a few times. V and J are TRBV25-1 and TRBJ1-1, with a weak D call TRBD1 (5 bases). The V gene lost 6 bases and the J gene lost 6 bases, with 14 bases spanning the gap. The CDR3 runs 13 residues. Germline V gene lookup returns CDR1 MGHDK and CDR2 SYGVNS. The CDR3 DNA follows: TGTGCCAGCAGCGGGGCAGGGTTTGCTGAAGCTTTCTTT. It is translated as CASSGAGFAEAFF.

This sequence joins TRBV5-1 and TRBJ2-2; D perhaps matches TRBD1 (6 bases). There are 15 residues in the CDR3. V was shortened by 4 bases and J by 3 bases, with 13 bases between the two germline ends. Germline loops: CDR1 SGHRS, CDR2 YFSETQ. CDR3 region: CASSPGQSYTGELFF. CDR3 coding DNA: TGCGCCAGCAGCCCTGGACAGAGCTACACCGGGGAGCTGTTTTTT.

This chain connects TRBV7-2 to TRBJ1-1; D is unresolved. Trimming pared 5 bases from V and 5 bases from J, leaving 15 bases between. The CDR3 covers 14 residues. Germline CDR1 SGHTA, CDR2 FQGNSA. The CDR3 DNA sequence: TGTGCCAGCAGCCTACGTGGGGTAAGGACTGAAGCTTTCTTT. Amino acids: CASSLRGVRTEAFF.

This clonotype was seen a few times. This sequence joins TRBV29-1 and TRBJ1-2; no reliable D call. The V end lost 0 bases, the J end lost 10 bases, and 9 bases lay between the germline ends. The germline V gene encodes CDR1 SQVTM and CDR2 ANQGSEA. The CDR3 is 11 residues long. The CDR3 nucleotides read TGCAGCGTTGAAGATCAGGACCTCTACACCTTC. Amino acid sequence: CSVEDQDLYTF.

This sequence joins TRBV4-3 and TRBJ2-3; D gene unclear. Germline assignment: CDR1 LGHNA and CDR2 YSLEER. The CDR3 is 15 residues long. Trimming pared 0 bases from V and 8 bases from J, leaving 15 bases between. DNA of the CDR3: TGCGCCAGCAGCCAAGATATAGCCGGTCCAGGTACGCAGTATTTT. Translation gives CASSQDIAGPGTQYF.

This clonotype has ten or more counts. The rearrangement links TRBV29-1 to TRBJ1-1; D is uncertain. V dropped 5 bases and J dropped 0 bases, with 10 bases sitting between them. The CDR3 extends over 13 amino acids. Germline assignment: CDR1 SQVTM and CDR2 ANQGSEA. The CDR3 region is CSVQDSMNTEAFF. The CDR3, as DNA: TGCAGCGTTCAGGACTCCATGAACACTGAAGCTTTCTTT.

This clonotype has a handful of counts. This chain connects TRBV4-1 to TRBJ1-1; TRBD1 aligns across 7 bases. This CDR3 region has 15 residues. Trimming removed 2 bases from V and 4 bases from J; junction bases left unmatched: 7. Per germline, CDR1 MGHRA and CDR2 YSYEKL. CDR3 coding DNA: TGCGCCAGCAGCCAACGACTCCAGGGGGGCACTGAAGCTTTCTTT. This encodes CASSQRLQGGTEAFF.

The chain uses TRBV7-2 and TRBJ1-6, with 7 bases matching TRBD1. From germline, CDR1 is SGHTA and CDR2 FQGNSA. V was pared by 6 bases and J by 8 bases, with 7 bases of the junction left unmatched. This CDR3 has 14 residues. This CDR3 is CASSSTTGYSPLHF. Written as DNA, the CDR3 is TGTGCCAGCAGTTCAACGACAGGGTATTCACCCCTCCACTTT.

This rearrangement joins TRBV10-3 to TRBJ2-2, with 7 bases lining up with TRBD1. This CDR3 spans 14 amino acids. Germline CDR1 and CDR2: ENHRY and SYGVKD. V shed 6 bases and J 3 bases; nucleotides not matched to a gene: 4. The CDR3 is CAIRDREYTGELFF. The CDR3 region has the DNA TGTGCCATCAGAGACAGGGAGTACACCGGGGAGCTGTTTTTT.

This clonotype was detected a few times. This CDR3 reads CASAVAGATYEQYF. The CDR3 nucleotides are TGTGCCAGCGCGGTAGCGGGGGCAACCTACGAGCAGTACTTC. The chain has TRBV2 and TRBJ2-7; 9 bases agree with TRBD2. V was pared by 8 bases and J by 2 bases, with 7 bases of the junction left unmatched. The CDR3 extends over 14 amino acids. Germline-derived CDR1 and CDR2 are SNHLY and FYNNEI. The full variable domain, in which reference TRBV2 and TRBJ2-7 provide the parts outside the CDR3, is EPEVTQTPSHQVTQMGQEVILRCVPISNHLYFYWYRQILGQKVEFLVSFYNNEISEKSEIFDDQFSVERPDGSNFTLKIRSTKLEDSAMYFCASAVAGATYEQYFGPGTRLTVT.

The rearrangement links TRBV3-1 to TRBJ2-1, with 14 bases aligning to TRBD2. The CDR3 runs 15 residues. Trimming removed 8 bases from V and 9 bases from J; junction bases left unmatched: 9. In germline, CDR1 is LGHDT, CDR2 YNNKEL (reference sequence). CDR3: CASRLGTSGGGEQFF. Here the CDR3 DNA reads TGTGCCAGCCGGTTAGGGACTAGCGGGGGTGGTGAGCAGTTCTTC.

This chain joins TRBV20-1 and TRBJ1-1, with no clear D. The CDR3 sequence is 11 residues long. CDR1 is DFQATT, CDR2 SNEGSKA, per germline (reference sequence). The V and J ends lost 0 bases and 7 bases respectively, with 6 bases between them. The CDR3 here is CSAREVVEAFF. For the CDR3, the DNA is TGCAGTGCTAGAGAAGTCGTTGAAGCTTTCTTT.

This clonotype has more than one count but fewer than ten. J is TRBJ2-7 and V is TRBV5-1; 7 nucleotides agree with TRBD1. CDR1 and CDR2 from the germline V gene are SGHRS and YFSETQ. The CDR3 consists of 16 residues. J gave up 2 bases and V 4 bases, and 12 bases lay outside the gene matches. The CDR3 bases are TGCGCCAGCAGCATAACACCCTCCGGGACAGCCTACGAGCAGTACTTC. Translating gives CASSITPSGTAYEQYF.

This clonotype appeared a few times. The chain has TRBV7-9 and TRBJ2-3, with D unclear. This CDR3 comprises 15 residues. Trimming took 1 base from V and 0 from J, leaving 8 bases between them. Looked up from germline, CDR1 is SEHNR and CDR2 is FQNEAQ (reference sequence). As DNA, the CDR3 is TGTGCCAGCAGCTTAGAGTTAGAAAGCACAGATACGCAGTATTTT. Translating it yields CASSLELESTDTQYF.